This T cell receptor beta chain was obtained from a study of vaccination effects on CD4 cells after COVID-19 (dated by TCRdb to 2022 to 2024). About the full investigation: Two doses of either the BNT162b2 or the mRNA-1273 mRNA SARS-CoV-2 vaccine were administered to participants. The study compared SARS-CoV-2 spike-specific CD4+ TCR repertoires before and after mRNA vaccination in COVID-19 convalescent patients and infection-naive vaccine recipients. Cultures from other donors in the study were sequenced using the Oncomine TCR Beta short-read assay on an Illumina iSeq 100. The full study included roughly 10 COVID-19 convalescent patients and a handful of SARS-CoV-2-naive healthy vaccine recipients.

The paper as a whole reports these results and caveats: Marked clonal contraction was observed in both infection-induced and vaccine-induced clones at late post-vaccination timepoints, consistent with waning T cell responses. In healthy vaccine recipients, vaccine-induced clones were almost all SARS-CoV-2 mono-reactive, with only 1 of 255 being cross-reactive with common cold coronaviruses. Limitations of the study were the small number of convalescent patients and the absence of early post-infection timepoints.

Library generation was performed with the immunoSEQ multiplex PCR assay. DNA from the cultured, isolated CD4+ T cells was subjected to TCR beta CDR3 sequencing. The authors processed their data as follows. The analysis removed non-productive TCR sequences, trimmed reads to the CDR3 region, and retained only CDR3s that were 7 or more amino acids long. Antigen-specific clonotypes were identified with the MANAFEST web app by comparing expansion in peptide wells against reference cultures. To count as positive, a clone had to show expansion at FDR<0.05 compared with the reference and with all other wells, an odds ratio above 5, and a frequency above 0.1% in two replicate wells. A clonotype was defined as cross-reactive if the clonotype was significantly expanded both in SARS-CoV-2 spike wells and in at least one common cold coronavirus spike condition. Using the stringdist R package, CDR3 similarity was measured by Levenshtein distance, and unrooted trees were constructed with ape in R 3.6.1. TCRdb obtained this table from immuneACCESS and retained in-frame rearrangements with V and J assigned. These tables miss some clones; where compared with another copy, unresolved V genes account for less than half of the shortfall, and the remainder is unexplained. For V, J and clone size, that table is used; D and trimming come from the DNA. This sample has 65,000 to 90,000 clones in its table, and about 79% of those were observed once. The ten largest clones represent 8% to 11% of the sample.

From cysteine to phenylalanine, the CDR3 is 12 amino acids long. Only the CDR3 DNA is retained, 36 bases long and in frame from the first base. CDR1 and CDR2, per the germline V gene (reference sequence), are SGHAT and FQDESV. The junction shows trimming of 2 bases on V and 7 bases on J, plus 8 bases between the germline ends. In the ViraFEST assay, PBMC were stimulated with viral peptide pools, and antigen-specific CD4+ T cell clonotypes were then identified by expansion using TCR sequencing. After 10 days of culture, CD4+ T cells were isolated with the EasySep CD4+ T cell isolation kit. Healthy vaccine recipients had no prior SARS-CoV-2 infection, confirmed by negative nucleocapsid antibodies before and after vaccination. Under 2.5 million PBMC per well were cultured with 9 to 10 ug/ml peptides in IMDM containing around 4.6% human AB serum, about 10 IU/ml IL-2 and gentamicin. On days 3 and 7, half of the culture medium was replaced with fresh IL-2-containing medium. Each peptide stimulation condition was cultured in triplicate wells unless otherwise noted. Using Ficoll-Paque Plus gradient centrifugation, PBMC were separated from whole blood and then either used fresh or cryopreserved at -140C. Overlapping peptide pools spanned the spike proteins of SARS-CoV-2 and the common cold coronaviruses HCoV-NL63, HCoV-OC43 and HCoV-229E. Genomic DNA was extracted from cultured CD4+ T cells with the QIAamp micro DNA kit.

As for this clone: It lacks a known antigen. No base quality values were provided; no much bigger clone lies one nucleotide off.

Sample: CD4+ T cells from PBMCs cultured with SARS-CoV-2 spike peptides, taken before COVID-19 vaccination. The sample's cell subset or site, from its label and the paper: SARS-CoV-2 spike overlapping peptide pool stimulation. This sequence uses TRBV11-1 and TRBJ1-2; matching of 5 bases hints at TRBD1 as the D gene. The origin of this receptor is a human donor who received a COVID-19 vaccine. The CDR3 has the sequence CASSLNGGGYTF. The DNA sequence is as follows: TGTGCCAGCAGCTTAAACGGGGGTGGCTACACCTTC.